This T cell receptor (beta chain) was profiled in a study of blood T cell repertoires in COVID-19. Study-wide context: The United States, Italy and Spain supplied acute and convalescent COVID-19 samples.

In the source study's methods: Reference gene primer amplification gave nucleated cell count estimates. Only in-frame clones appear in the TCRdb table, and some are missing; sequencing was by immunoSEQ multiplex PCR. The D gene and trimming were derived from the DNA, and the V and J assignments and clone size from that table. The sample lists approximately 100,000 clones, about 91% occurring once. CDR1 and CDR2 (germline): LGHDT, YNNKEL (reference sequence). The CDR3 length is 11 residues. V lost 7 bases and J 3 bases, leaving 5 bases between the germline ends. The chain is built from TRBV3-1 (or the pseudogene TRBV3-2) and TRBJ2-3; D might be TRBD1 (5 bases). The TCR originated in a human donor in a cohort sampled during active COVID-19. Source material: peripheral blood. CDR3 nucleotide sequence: TGTGCCAGCAACAGGACAGATACGCAGTATTTT. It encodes CASNRTDTQYF.